Listed below are T cell receptor beta chains from one sample, sequenced in a study of cytotoxic CD8 clonotypes in ibrutinib-treated CLL. Here immunoSEQ multiplex PCR was the method, and the copy in TCRdb shows in-frame clones only, minus some. The sample has 150,000 to 200,000 clones; about 80% are singletons. The specimen comprised PBMCs, sampled after 12 months of ibrutinib treatment. Receptors originate from a human donor with chronic lymphocytic leukemia. The CDR3 runs from the conserved cysteine through the conserved F or W. A D gene is named only where the DNA matches it firmly. Size tells how often a clone was seen (once, few, many) or the class of an expanded clone, and some rows leave it out.

TRBV7-3	TRBD2	TRBJ2-1	once	CASSSRLAGVNEQFF	TGTGCCAGCAGCTCCAGACTAGCGGGGGTGAATGAGCAGTTCTTC
TRBV6-4	TRBD2	TRBJ2-1	.	CASSRAGGAYNEQFF	TGTGCCAGCAGTCGAGCGGGAGGCGCCTACAATGAGCAGTTCTTC
TRBV6-1	.	TRBJ2-7	.	CASSISGYEQYF	TGTGCCAGCAGTATTTCGGGTTACGAGCAGTACTTC
TRBV11-1	TRBD1	TRBJ1-1	few	CASSSKGAGNTEAFF	TGTGCCAGCAGCTCGAAGGGGGCTGGGAACACTGAAGCTTTCTTT
TRBV10-3	TRBD1	TRBJ1-2	.	CAVTAGQGVYGYTF	TGTGCCGTGACCGCCGGACAGGGCGTCTATGGCTACACCTTC
TRBV5-1	.	TRBJ2-1	.	CASSPLSYNEQFF	TGCGCCAGCAGCCCTCTCTCCTACAATGAGCAGTTCTTC
TRBV13	TRBD2	TRBJ2-1	.	CASFGATSGSNEQFF	TGTGCCAGCTTCGGTGCGACTAGCGGGTCCAATGAGCAGTTCTTC
TRBV28	.	TRBJ2-3	.	CASTKVDTQYF	TGTGCCAGCACCAAGGTGGATACGCAGTATTTT
TRBV18	TRBD1	TRBJ1-4	.	CASSREQGEKLFF	TGTGCCAGCTCACGAGAACAGGGGGAAAAACTGTTTTTT
TRBV28	.	TRBJ1-5	.	CATNRDSNQPQHF	TGTGCCACCAACAGGGATAGCAATCAGCCCCAGCATTTT
TRBV7-2	.	TRBJ1-2	few	CASSLDQGRNYGYTF	TGTGCCAGCAGCTTAGATCAGGGGCGTAACTATGGCTACACCTTC
TRBV19	.	TRBJ2-7	.	CASNPGARSYEQYF	TGTGCCAGTAATCCAGGGGCCCGCTCCTACGAGCAGTACTTC
TRBV27	.	TRBJ1-4	few	CASSSQTTNEKLFF	TGTGCCAGCAGTTCCCAGACAACTAATGAAAAACTGTTTTTT
TRBV10-3	TRBD1	TRBJ2-1	once	CAISLSGTGWNEQFF	TGTGCCATTTCCTTATCCGGGACAGGGTGGAATGAGCAGTTCTTC
TRBV15	.	TRBJ1-4	.	CATREGGVEKLFF	TGTGCCACCCGCGAGGGGGGCGTAGAAAAACTGTTTTTT
TRBV29-1	TRBD1	TRBJ2-1	.	CSVYTGGSGNEQFF	TGCAGCGTTTACACAGGGGGCAGTGGCAATGAGCAGTTCTTC
TRBV25-1	.	TRBJ2-1	.	CASSVYNEQFF	TGTGCCAGCAGTGTGTACAATGAGCAGTTCTTC
TRBV28	.	TRBJ1-1	.	CASISGGVNTEAFF	TGTGCCAGCATATCGGGAGGTGTGAACACTGAAGCTTTCTTT
TRBV2	TRBD1	TRBJ2-3	.	CASSELGQGRSDTQYF	TGTGCCAGCAGTGAACTGGGACAGGGGAGGTCGGATACGCAGTATTTT
TRBV19	TRBD1	TRBJ2-7	.	CASSRWGQSSYEQYF	TGTGCCAGTAGCCGATGGGGACAGAGCTCCTACGAGCAGTACTTC
TRBV5-1	.	TRBJ2-1	.	CASSLTSEWYNEQFF	TGCGCCAGCAGCTTGACCAGCGAGTGGTACAATGAGCAGTTCTTC
TRBV7-9	.	TRBJ2-2	.	CASLPFASGELFF	TGTGCCAGCTTACCCTTCGCGTCCGGGGAGCTGTTTTTT
TRBV7-8	.	TRBJ1-2	.	CASSLQARSSNYGYTF	TGTGCCAGCAGCTTACAGGCCCGGTCGTCTAACTATGGCTACACCTTC
TRBV27	.	TRBJ2-3	.	CASSLFVRGSTDTQYF	TGTGCCAGCAGTTTATTCGTCAGGGGCTCCACAGATACGCAGTATTTT
TRBV5-1	TRBD2	TRBJ2-7	.	CASSLASGSYEQYF	TGCGCCAGCAGCTTGGCTAGCGGCTCCTACGAGCAGTACTTC
TRBV7-2	.	TRBJ2-1	.	CASNQGAYEQFF	TGTGCCAGCAACCAAGGGGCATATGAGCAGTTCTTC
TRBV7-2	.	TRBJ2-7	.	CASSLVRTGSYEQYF	TGTGCCAGCAGCTTAGTGCGGACCGGCTCCTACGAGCAGTACTTC
TRBV20-1	.	TRBJ1-2	once	CSARAPLFPAF	TGCAGTGCTAGAGCACCCCTATTCCCCGCCTTC
TRBV4-2	.	TRBJ1-2	.	CASSQEPTGGPRSHGYTF	TGTGCCAGCAGCCAAGAACCAACCGGGGGCCCCCGTTCTCACGGCTACACCTTC
TRBV5-3	TRBD1	TRBJ1-5	.	CARSLDEGAGQPQHF	TGTGCCAGAAGCTTGGATGAGGGGGCAGGTCAGCCCCAGCATTTT
TRBV2	TRBD1	TRBJ2-3	once	CASSPQGAVTDTQYF	TGTGCCAGCAGCCCCCAGGGGGCCGTCACAGATACGCAGTATTTT
TRBV4-2	.	TRBJ2-7	.	CASSQYNRAEQYF	TGTGCCAGCAGCCAATACAACAGGGCCGAGCAGTACTTC